Described below is a single T cell receptor (beta chain) sequence and its context. The antigen remains unidentified. A much bigger clone sits one base away, suggesting this may be a read error. CDR1 is MNHEY, CDR2 SMNVEV, per germline (reference sequence). The CDR3 spans 17 residues. Peripheral blood, around 9.4 milliliters per donor, was collected. A second PCR, run for roughly 7 to 11 cycles, used a sample-barcoded 5' primer plus a J-beta primer mix. All samples gave at least 2.5 million CDR3-containing paired-end reads. Each CDR3 protein gets one entry after TCRdb re-called the 5' RACE reads with MiXCR. The sample consists of under 2 million distinct CDR3 sequences, about 31% of them appearing once. This specimen belongs to a study of blood T cells in healthy people across ages. Study-wide points: It was not possible, with unsorted PBMCs, to conclusively compare naive and antigen-experienced cells.

The chain links TRBV27 to TRBJ2-4, with 9 positions matching TRBD2. The receptor comes from a woman aged 25 to 45 in good health. Specimen: blood. In DNA, the CDR3 is TGTACCAGCAGTGCCGGGACTAGCCTTGGGTCCAAAAACATTCAGTACTTC. Its translation is CTSSAGTSLGSKNIQYF.